One and the same sample provided the 8 T cell receptor beta chains below, sequenced in a study of beta chain features in type 1 diabetes. Reverse transcription of all isolated RNA meant that expressed TCRB transcripts were sequenced. Libraries were prepared by immunoSEQ multiplex PCR; TCRdb keeps only in-frame clonotypes and omits some of them. The data contain under 400,000 clones, roughly 12% of them singletons. Sequencing input: naive CD4+ T cells from blood. The receptors were sampled from a man aged 18 to 30 in good health.

The J gene is TRBJ1-1, the V gene TRBV11-2; 7 bases map to TRBD1. The germline V gene encodes CDR1 SGHAT and CDR2 FQNNGV. The CDR3 has 17 residues. Unmatched junction bases numbered 13, after V lost 6 bases and J lost 0 bases. CDR3 region: CASSLNRMGQLNTEAFF. CDR3 in DNA: TGTGCCAGCAGTCTAAATCGGATGGGACAGCTGAACACTGAAGCTTTCTTT.

The chain links TRBV6-5 to TRBJ1-1, with TRBD1 as a possible D gene (5 bases). Per the germline V gene, CDR1 is MNHEY and CDR2 is SVGAGI. The CDR3 loop spans 16 amino acids. V lost 3 bases and J 3 bases, leaving 17 bases between the germline ends. CDR3 residues: CASSYGTSRPYTEAFF. As DNA, the CDR3 is TGTGCCAGCAGTTATGGGACTTCGCGTCCCTACACTGAAGCTTTCTTT.

The rearrangement uses TRBV5-1 and TRBJ2-1, with TRBD1 identical over 8 bases. This CDR3 contains 14 residues. V lost 4 bases to trimming and J lost 7 bases; unmatched junction nucleotides: 7. Germline values: CDR1 SGHRS, CDR2 YFSETQ. The CDR3 here is CASSGRQGRNEQFF. CDR3 sequence (DNA): TGCGCCAGCAGCGGCCGACAGGGGAGAAATGAGCAGTTCTTC. Combining the CDR3 with reference TRBV5-1 and TRBJ2-1 gives the whole variable domain KAGVTQTPRYLIKTRGQQVTLSCSPISGHRSVSWYQQTPGQGLQFLFEYFSETQRNKGNFPGRFSGRQFSNSRSEMNVSTLELGDSALYLCASSGRQGRNEQFFGPGTRLTVL.

A few counts support this clone. The chain is built from TRBV30 and TRBJ1-2; perhaps TRBD1 as D (6 bases). The CDR3 has 13 residues. CDR1 is GTSNPN, CDR2 SVGIG, per germline (reference sequence). Between the trimmed V and J ends, which lost 1 base and 7 bases, there was a span of 13 bases. In DNA form, the CDR3 reads TGTGCCTGGAGTGGGACAGCCCAGGGTGGCTACACCTTC. Its translation is CAWSGTAQGGYTF.

This clone was observed a handful of times. One end of the junction does not line up with germline, which may come from a read error. The chain uses TRBV7-2 and TRBJ2-1; D not resolved. The CDR3 length is 15 residues. CDR1 is SGHTA and CDR2 is FQGNSA in the germline V gene. CDR3 residues: CASSLTRGSHNEQFF. The DNA for the CDR3 is TGTGCCAGCAGCCTCACCCGTGGCTCCCACAATGAGCAGTTCTTC.

The rearrangement uses TRBV28 and TRBJ2-7, with TRBD2 as a possible D gene (5 bases). Germline CDR1 is MDHEN and CDR2 is SYDVKM. V gave up 3 bases and J gave up 7 bases, with 19 bases separating them. This CDR3 is 15 amino acids long. CDR3 nucleotides: TGTGCCAGCAGTTTCCCCGGGATCGGCGCCAGGGAGCAGTACTTC. It translates to CASSFPGIGAREQYF.

This sequence joins TRBV19 and TRBJ2-3, with D possibly being TRBD1 (6 bases). The CDR3 consists of 14 residues. V was pared by 6 bases and J by 1 base, with 11 bases between. The germline CDR1 and CDR2 sequences are LNHDA and SQIVND (reference sequence). The CDR3 here is CASSPTGRTDTQYF. The CDR3, as DNA: TGTGCCAGTAGCCCTACAGGGCGCACAGATACGCAGTATTTT.

This clone was seen a few times. The chain joins TRBV27 to TRBJ1-2; D call uncertain. V shed 5 bases and J shed 2 bases, with 6 bases lying between them. The CDR3 has 12 amino acids. Looked up from germline, CDR1 is MNHEY and CDR2 is SMNVEV (reference sequence). CDR3 loop: CASSPRNYGYTF. The DNA for the CDR3 is TGTGCCAGCAGTCCGAGAAACTATGGCTACACCTTC.